This T cell receptor beta chain appears in the sequencing data of a study of cytomegalovirus exposure and HLA in healthy donors. Whole-study results and caveats: Later analysis revealed greater clonal expansion in HLA-associated TCR beta chains than in equally common others.

This clone was seen once. The target antigen is unknown. The PCR used 60 Vbeta and 13 Jbeta primers. Profiling relied on immunoSEQ multiplex PCR, and the TCRdb table lists in-frame clones only, not all of them. This table holds 150,000 to 200,000 clones, 70% to 90% found once. V trimming: 8 bases; J trimming: 7 bases; junction bases outside the gene matches: 6. The CDR3 is made up of 14 amino acids. CDR1 is LNHDA and CDR2 is SQIVND in the germline V gene (reference sequence). The specimen sequenced was PBMCs. The chain uses TRBV19 and TRBJ2-2; 11 bases fit TRBD1. This receptor was taken from a young woman in good health and CMV-seronegative. This chain's CDR3 is CASLDRGHVGELFF. DNA for the CDR3: TGTGCCAGTTTGGACAGGGGGCACGTCGGGGAGCTGTTTTTT.